The sequence of this T cell receptor (beta chain) was determined in a study of sequential checkpoint blockade in melanoma. Germline CDR1 is MGHDK and CDR2 is SYGVNS. The CDR3 runs to 16 residues. The V end was cut by 2 bases, the J end by 0 bases, with 12 bases between. The sample's treatment: randomized to nivolumab then ipilimumab (arm A) or the reverse (arm B). Only a few counts were recorded for this clone. Measured with immunoSEQ multiplex PCR; TCRdb has only the in-frame clones, and not every one. The data hold thousands of clones, with about 30% observed a single time. The material sequenced was tumor tissue (inferred from file names), taken from a patient given nivolumab and ipilimumab in sequence. This TCR was sampled from a human donor with melanoma. The chain combines TRBV25-1 with TRBJ2-3; D gene unclear. CDR3 sequence reads: CASSEGPTTSTDTQYF. The DNA for the CDR3 is TGTGCCAGCAGTGAAGGGCCAACAACCAGCACAGATACGCAGTATTTT.